The 21 T cell receptor beta chains presented below share a single source sample, sequenced in a study of cytomegalovirus exposure and HLA in healthy donors. Use of 60 Vbeta and 13 Jbeta primers characterized the PCR. Produced via immunoSEQ multiplex PCR; TCRdb's table is partial and in-frame only. The table records around 95,000 clones, around 82% of them present only once. Specimen: PBMCs. The receptors come from a man younger than 40 in good health and CMV-seropositive.

As for this clone: A read error may produce the germline difference seen at one junction end. This specimen includes other DNA sequences encoding the same CDR3. The rearrangement uses TRBV14 and TRBJ2-1; TRBD2 aligns across 7 bases. Looked up from germline, CDR1 is SGHDN and CDR2 is FVKESK. This CDR3 is 13 amino acids long. CDR3 nucleotides: TGTGCTAGCAGCCAAAGGCCAGCGGGAGAGCAGTTCTTC. Its protein product is CASSQRPAGEQFF.

The chain combines TRBV29-1 with TRBJ2-1, with 10 bases matching TRBD1. Losses at the gene ends were 1 base for V and 3 bases for J; bases not matched to a gene: 9. The CDR3 is 17 amino acids. The germline gives CDR1 SQVTM, CDR2 ANQGSEA. Written as DNA, the CDR3 is TGCAGCGTTGAAGGGGCATCCGGGACAGGGGACTACAATGAGCAGTTCTTC. The encoded protein is CSVEGASGTGDYNEQFF.

This clone was picked up one time. The rearrangement joins TRBV10-1 to TRBJ2-7; possible D gene TRBD1, 6 bases. CDR1 is WNHNN, CDR2 SYGVQD, per germline (reference sequence). Trimming took off 0 bases at V and 6 bases at J, with 12 bases between the two ends. The CDR3 spans 14 residues. The DNA for the CDR3 is TGCGCCAGCAGTGAGTCCCCAGGGGAAGGCGAGCAGTACTTC. This translates into CASSESPGEGEQYF.

The rearrangement joins TRBV30 to TRBJ2-2; possible D gene TRBD2, 6 bases. This CDR3 comprises 14 residues. V lost 2 bases to trimming and J lost 5 bases, with 12 bases between them. The germline V gene encodes CDR1 GTSNPN and CDR2 SVGIG (reference sequence). The CDR3 loop is CAWSPGLLTGELFF. CDR3 DNA: TGTGCCTGGAGTCCGGGACTTCTTACCGGGGAGCTGTTTTTT.

V and J are TRBV2 and TRBJ1-1; D call uncertain. Trimming removed 8 bases at V and 4 bases at J, with 14 bases between. The CDR3 consists of 13 residues. Germline loops: CDR1 SNHLY, CDR2 FYNNEI. CDR3: CASLFASGTEAFF. The CDR3 DNA reads as TGTGCCAGCTTGTTTGCCTCGGGCACTGAAGCTTTCTTT.

The V and J genes are TRBV7-8 and TRBJ1-6, with 10 bases lining up with TRBD1. The V and J ends lost 3 bases and 7 bases, in that order; junction bases with no gene match: 3. The CDR3 has 15 residues. Per germline, CDR1 SGHVS and CDR2 FQNEAQ. Written as DNA, the CDR3 is TGTGCCAGCAGCTTGGTGGGACAGGGGAATTCACCCCTCCACTTT. This encodes CASSLVGQGNSPLHF.

This chain joins TRBV6-5 and TRBJ1-6; TRBD1 is a possible D gene (6 bases). Trimming removed 7 bases from V and 0 bases from J, with 10 bases in between. The CDR3 length is 15 residues. Germline CDR1 is MNHEY and CDR2 is SVGAGI. CDR3 nucleotides: TGTGCCAGCACTACAGGGAGCTCCTATAATTCACCCCTCCACTTT. This codes for CASTTGSSYNSPLHF.

This clone showed up just a few times. The chain links TRBV4-1 to TRBJ1-1, with TRBD1 identical over 9 bases. V shed 4 bases, J shed 0 bases, and the junction held 6 bases outside the gene matches. Germline V gene lookup returns CDR1 MGHRA and CDR2 YSYEKL. The CDR3 runs to 16 residues. CDR3 loop: CASSPINRGLNTEAFF. DNA of the CDR3: TGCGCCAGCAGCCCAATTAACAGGGGGCTGAACACTGAAGCTTTCTTT.

The rearrangement joins TRBV25-1 to TRBJ1-6; D is perhaps TRBD1 (6 bases). Germline CDR1 and CDR2: MGHDK and SYGVNS. V was shortened by 3 bases and J by 3 bases, with 9 bases between the two germline ends. This CDR3 is built from 15 residues. Written as DNA, the CDR3 is TGTGCCAGCAGTGAGGGGGCCTTCTATAATTCACCCCTCCACTTT. Residues: CASSEGAFYNSPLHF.

The chain has TRBV12-5 and TRBJ1-1; D might be TRBD1 (6 bases). Trimming cost V 0 bases and J 3 bases, with 17 bases left between them. CDR3 length equals 17 residues. The germline CDR1 and CDR2 sequences are LGHNT and FRNRAP. This chain's CDR3 is CASGLVRQGGGYTEAFF. The CDR3 nucleotides are TGTGCTAGTGGTTTGGTACGTCAAGGGGGTGGATACACTGAAGCTTTCTTT. Based on the CDR3 plus reference TRBV12-5 and TRBJ1-1, the full variable domain is DARVTQTPRHKVTEMGQEVTMRCQPILGHNTVFWYRQTMMQGLELLAYFRNRAPLDDSGMPKDRFSAEMPDATLATLKIQPSEPRDSAVYFCASGLVRQGGGYTEAFFGQGTRLTVV.

This clone is a singleton in its sample. V gene TRBV5-5 combines with J gene TRBJ1-5; D is unclear. Germline V gene lookup returns CDR1 SGHKS and CDR2 YYEKEE (reference sequence). This CDR3 has 13 amino acids. V was trimmed by 4 bases and J by 7 bases, leaving 12 bases between them. CDR3 loop: CASSADSWQPQHF. CDR3 nucleotides: TGTGCCAGCAGCGCAGATTCGTGGCAGCCCCAGCATTTT.

The V gene is TRBV27, the J gene TRBJ2-5, with no clear D. The CDR3 spans 12 residues. Germline V lookup: CDR1 MNHEY, CDR2 SMNVEV (reference sequence). V was clipped by 6 bases and J by 4 bases, with 9 bases between them. The CDR3 reads CASRSGLETQYF. Here the CDR3 DNA reads TGTGCCAGCAGGTCAGGATTAGAGACCCAGTACTTC.

The chain has TRBV18 and TRBJ2-5, with TRBD1 matching 8 bases. Germline loops: CDR1 KGHSH, CDR2 LQKENI. J was trimmed by 1 base and V by 3 bases; bases with no gene match: 7. The CDR3 has 16 amino acids. The CDR3 here is CASSPLGQGIQETQYF. The CDR3 DNA is TGTGCCAGCTCACCCCTCGGACAGGGCATCCAAGAGACCCAGTACTTC.

V is TRBV27 and J is TRBJ2-7; D might be TRBD1 (5 bases). Trimming shortened V by 5 bases and J by 0 bases, and 11 bases separated the two germline ends. This CDR3 region has 14 residues. Germline-derived CDR1 and CDR2 are MNHEY and SMNVEV (reference sequence). CDR3 in DNA: TGTGCCAGCAGTCCCCGAAGGGGCTCCTACGAGCAGTACTTC. Its protein is CASSPRRGSYEQYF.

CDR3 residues: CASGIRGDNSPLHF. The CDR3 bases are TGTGCCAGTGGCATCAGGGGGGATAATTCACCCCTCCACTTT. The chain has TRBV6-1 and TRBJ1-6; 7 bases fit TRBD1. CDR1 MNHNS and CDR2 SASEGT come from the germline V gene. The CDR3 contains 14 residues. V trimming: 9 bases; J trimming: 5 bases; junction bases outside the gene matches: 7.

This clone turned up a few times. The J gene is TRBJ1-5, the V gene TRBV10-3; 8 bases are a match to TRBD1. The CDR3 spans 14 residues. J gave up 2 bases and V 10 bases, and 7 bases lay outside the gene matches. The germline V gene has CDR1 ENHRY and CDR2 SYGVKD. DNA for the CDR3: TGTGCCACCCAACAGGGGGAAGGCAATCAGCCCCAGCATTTT. This translates into CATQQGEGNQPQHF.

This chain's CDR3 is CASSVRGGRTTGELFF. CDR3 nucleotides: TGTGCCAGCAGTGTACGTGGGGGGAGAACCACCGGGGAGCTGTTTTTT. This rearrangement joins TRBV25-1 to TRBJ2-2; D is perhaps TRBD2 (6 bases). Germline V gives CDR1 MGHDK, CDR2 SYGVNS. The V and J ends lost 4 bases and 4 bases respectively, with 16 bases between them. The CDR3 loop spans 16 amino acids.

The rearrangement links TRBV28 to TRBJ1-5; 10 bases are a match to TRBD1. The V segment lost 0 bases and the J segment 5 bases; nucleotides outside the gene matches: 4. This CDR3 spans 16 amino acids. Per germline, CDR1 MDHEN and CDR2 SYDVKM. The CDR3 nucleotides read TGTGCCAGCAGTTTATGGGACAGGGGGGTCGATCAGCCCCAGCATTTT. It specifies CASSLWDRGVDQPQHF.

This chain uses TRBV10-1 with TRBJ2-7, with D perhaps matching TRBD1 (5 bases). Germline loops: CDR1 WNHNN, CDR2 SYGVQD (reference sequence). The V end lost 4 bases, the J end lost 0 bases, and 7 bases lay between the germline ends. The CDR3 runs to 13 residues. CDR3 in amino acids: CASSVDSSYEQYF. Here the CDR3 DNA reads TGCGCCAGCAGTGTCGACAGCTCCTACGAGCAGTACTTC.

The rearrangement uses TRBV18 and TRBJ1-2, with 9 bases that match TRBD1. This CDR3 contains 13 residues. V lost 6 bases and J lost 8; bases outside the gene matches: 7. CDR1 and CDR2 (germline): KGHSH, LQKENI. In DNA, the CDR3 is TGTGCCAGCTCGCCCGGGACAGGGCTAGGCTACACCTTC. Its translation: CASSPGTGLGYTF.

About this clone itself: This CDR3 is also generated by other DNA sequences in the sample. The chain recombines TRBV7-2 with TRBJ2-7; D perhaps matches TRBD1 (7 bases). This CDR3 is 14 amino acids long. V was clipped by 5 bases and J by 6 bases, with 17 bases between them. In germline, CDR1 is SGHTA, CDR2 FQGNSA. CDR3 DNA: TGTGCCAGCAGCCCAGGGGGGACAGTTGGCGAGCAGTACTTC. Protein product: CASSPGGTVGEQYF.